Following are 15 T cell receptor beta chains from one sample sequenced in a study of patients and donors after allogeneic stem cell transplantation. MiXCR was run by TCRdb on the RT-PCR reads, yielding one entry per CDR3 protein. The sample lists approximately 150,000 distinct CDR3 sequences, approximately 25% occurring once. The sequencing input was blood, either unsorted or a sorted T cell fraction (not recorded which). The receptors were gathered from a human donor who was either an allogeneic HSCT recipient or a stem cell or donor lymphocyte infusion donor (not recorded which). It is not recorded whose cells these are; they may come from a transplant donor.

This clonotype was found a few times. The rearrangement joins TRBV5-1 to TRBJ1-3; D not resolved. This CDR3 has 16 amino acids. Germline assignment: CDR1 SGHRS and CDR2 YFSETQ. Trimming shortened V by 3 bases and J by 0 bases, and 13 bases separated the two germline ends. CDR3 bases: TGCGCCAGCAGCTCACATGACGGCAGCTCTGGAAACACCATATATTTT. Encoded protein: CASSSHDGSSGNTIYF.

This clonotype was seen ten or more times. The CDR3 DNA is TGTGCCAGCTCACCACCCTCAGCTAATGAAAAACTGTTTTTT. Translation gives CASSPPSANEKLFF. V usage is TRBV18 and J usage is TRBJ1-4, with D hard to call. The CDR3 length is 14 residues. CDR1 and CDR2 (germline): KGHSH, LQKENI. The V end was cut by 0 bases, the J end by 3 bases, with 5 bases between.

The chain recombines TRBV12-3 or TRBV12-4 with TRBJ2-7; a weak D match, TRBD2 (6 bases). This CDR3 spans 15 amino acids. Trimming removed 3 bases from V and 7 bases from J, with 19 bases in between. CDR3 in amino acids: CASSLQGGLVNEQYF. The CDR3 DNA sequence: TGTGCCAGCAGTTTGCAAGGAGGGTTGGTTAATGAGCAGTACTTC.

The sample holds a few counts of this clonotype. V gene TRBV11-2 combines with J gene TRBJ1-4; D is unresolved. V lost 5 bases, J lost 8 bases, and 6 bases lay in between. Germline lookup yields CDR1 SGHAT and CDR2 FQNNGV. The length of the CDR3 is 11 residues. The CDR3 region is CASSASEKLFF. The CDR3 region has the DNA TGTGCCAGCAGCGCATCCGAAAAACTGTTTTTT.

CDR3 sequence: CASSANGRYLSVGYTF. The CDR3, as DNA: TGTGCCAGCAGCGCCAACGGACGGTACCTTTCGGTTGGCTACACCTTC. This chain joins TRBV9 and TRBJ1-2, with D uncertain. Germline V gene lookup returns CDR1 SGDLS and CDR2 YYNGEE. V was pared by 3 bases and J by 7 bases, with 22 bases between. The CDR3 spans 16 residues.

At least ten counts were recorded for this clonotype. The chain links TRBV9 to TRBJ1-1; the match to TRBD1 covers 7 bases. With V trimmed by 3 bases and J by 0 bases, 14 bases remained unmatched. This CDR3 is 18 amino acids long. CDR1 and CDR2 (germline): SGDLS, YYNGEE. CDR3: CASSGPGQEGAMNTEAFF. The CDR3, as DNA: TGTGCCAGCAGCGGCCCTGGACAAGAGGGGGCCATGAACACTGAAGCTTTCTTT.

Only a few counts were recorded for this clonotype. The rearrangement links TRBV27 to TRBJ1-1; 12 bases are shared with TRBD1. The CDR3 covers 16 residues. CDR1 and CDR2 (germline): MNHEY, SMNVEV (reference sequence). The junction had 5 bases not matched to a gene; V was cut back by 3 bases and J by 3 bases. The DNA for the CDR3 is TGTGCCAGCAGTTTCGGGACAGGGGGCTGGGACACTGAAGCTTTCTTT. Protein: CASSFGTGGWDTEAFF.

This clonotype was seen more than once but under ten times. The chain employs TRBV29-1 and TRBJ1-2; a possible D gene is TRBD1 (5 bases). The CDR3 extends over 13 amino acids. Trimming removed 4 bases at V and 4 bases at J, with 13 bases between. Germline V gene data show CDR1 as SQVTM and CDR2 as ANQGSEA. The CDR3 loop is CSVAPGLTYGYTF. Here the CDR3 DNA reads TGCAGCGTTGCCCCAGGGCTCACCTATGGCTACACCTTC.

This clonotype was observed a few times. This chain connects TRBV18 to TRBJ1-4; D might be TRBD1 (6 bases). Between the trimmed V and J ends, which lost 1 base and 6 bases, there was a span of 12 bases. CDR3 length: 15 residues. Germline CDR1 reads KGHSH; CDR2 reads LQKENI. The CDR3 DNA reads TGTGCCAGCTCACCACGATCAGGGGTCGATGAAAAACTGTTTTTT. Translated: CASSPRSGVDEKLFF.

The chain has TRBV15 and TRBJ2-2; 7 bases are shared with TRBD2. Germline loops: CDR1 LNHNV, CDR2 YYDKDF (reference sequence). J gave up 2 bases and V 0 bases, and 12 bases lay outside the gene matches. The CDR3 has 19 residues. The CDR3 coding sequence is TGTGCCACCAGCAGAGATAGGGACTATCATACCCCTAACACCGGGGAGCTGTTTTTT. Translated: CATSRDRDYHTPNTGELFF.

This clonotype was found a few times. Here the CDR3 reads CASSHRDPGEKLFF. CDR3 nucleotides: TGCGCCAGCAGCCACCGGGACCCAGGGGAAAAACTGTTTTTT. The J gene is TRBJ1-4, the V gene TRBV5-1; perhaps TRBD1 as D (5 bases). V was pared by 4 bases and J by 8 bases, with 15 bases between. Germline V gene data show CDR1 as SGHRS and CDR2 as YFSETQ. The CDR3 consists of 14 residues.

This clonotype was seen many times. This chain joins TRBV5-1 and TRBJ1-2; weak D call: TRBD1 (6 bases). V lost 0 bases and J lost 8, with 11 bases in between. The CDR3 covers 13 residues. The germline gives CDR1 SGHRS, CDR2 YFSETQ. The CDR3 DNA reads TGCGCCAGCAGCTTGGCCAGGGGATCCGGCTACACCTTC. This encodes CASSLARGSGYTF.

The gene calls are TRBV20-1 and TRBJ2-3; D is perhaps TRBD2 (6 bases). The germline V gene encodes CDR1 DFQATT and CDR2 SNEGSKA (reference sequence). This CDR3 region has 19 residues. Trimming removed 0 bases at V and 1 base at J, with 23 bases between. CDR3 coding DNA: TGCAGTGCTAGAGATAACTCTCGAGATTGGCGGGGCGGCACAGATACGCAGTATTTT. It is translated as CSARDNSRDWRGGTDTQYF.

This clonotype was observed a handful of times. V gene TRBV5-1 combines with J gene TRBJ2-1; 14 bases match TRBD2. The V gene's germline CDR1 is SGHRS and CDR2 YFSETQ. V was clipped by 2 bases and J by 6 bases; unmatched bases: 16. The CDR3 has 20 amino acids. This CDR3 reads CASSFTGTSGSFFRSNEQFF. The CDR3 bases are TGCGCCAGCAGCTTTACCGGGACTAGCGGGAGTTTTTTCCGGAGCAATGAGCAGTTCTTC.

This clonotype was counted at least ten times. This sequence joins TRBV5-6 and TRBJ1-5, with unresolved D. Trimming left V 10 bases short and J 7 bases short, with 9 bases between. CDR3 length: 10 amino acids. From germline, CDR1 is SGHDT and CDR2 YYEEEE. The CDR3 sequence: CAAGWQPQHF. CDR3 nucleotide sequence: TGTGCCGCGGGGTGGCAGCCCCAGCATTTT.